These 21 T cell receptor beta chains came from one sample sequenced in a study of blood T cells in healthy people across ages. It was with a sample-barcoded 5' primer and a J-beta primer mix that a second PCR of about 6 to 11 cycles was run. Each CDR3 protein is one row after TCRdb ran MiXCR on the 5' RACE reads. The sample carries approximately 1,000,000 distinct CDR3 sequences, approximately 38% recorded once. The sample taken for sequencing was blood. These receptors came from a man aged 18 to 35 in good health.

This clonotype showed up many times. The chain combines TRBV6-5 with TRBJ2-7, with no clear D. V was clipped by 4 bases and J by 3 bases, with 16 bases between them. CDR1 and CDR2 from the germline V gene are MNHEY and SVGAGI. CDR3 length equals 15 residues. Here the CDR3 reads CASSSTSKGNYEQYF. The CDR3 DNA reads TGTGCCAGCAGTTCAACATCGAAAGGGAACTACGAGCAGTACTTC.

This clonotype occurred a few times. This chain connects TRBV29-1 to TRBJ1-5; no definite D call. The V and J ends lost 7 bases and 7 bases respectively, with 8 bases between them. The CDR3 totals 10 residues. Germline lookup yields CDR1 SQVTM and CDR2 ANQGSEA. This CDR3 is CSAIGQPQHF. CDR3 in DNA: TGCAGCGCAATTGGGCAGCCCCAGCATTTT.

The sample holds a few counts of this clonotype. The chain couples TRBV4-3 to TRBJ1-1, with 7 positions matching TRBD1. The CDR3 consists of 15 residues. V was clipped by 0 bases and J by 9 bases; unmatched bases: 10. Germline CDR1 reads LGHNA; CDR2 reads YSLEER. CDR3 bases: TGCGCCAGCAGCCAAGATTTAGTAACAGGGGTGAAAGCTTTCTTT. Translated, it gives CASSQDLVTGVKAFF.

DNA for the CDR3: TGTGCCATCAGGGAGGCGAGCAATCAGCCCCAGCATTTT. Amino acids: CAIREASNQPQHF. The chain is built from TRBV10-3 and TRBJ1-5, with no clear D. This CDR3 comprises 13 residues. Germline CDR1 and CDR2: ENHRY and SYGVKD. V gave up 6 bases and J gave up 1 base, with 7 bases separating them.

As to this clonotype: A far larger clone is a single base away, which makes a read error likely. The rearrangement links TRBV27 to TRBJ2-2; the D is unclear. Germline CDR1 and CDR2: MNHEY and SMNVEV (reference sequence). V shed 5 bases and J shed 2 bases, with 3 bases lying between them. CDR3 size: 12 residues. CDR3 in DNA: TGTGCCAGCAGTATTAACACCGGGGAGCTGTTTTTT. Translation: CASSINTGELFF.

CDR3 nucleotides: TGCGCCAGCAGCCAAGATCCTGACAGGGGGGGGCTTGGCTACACCTTC. Amino acid sequence: CASSQDPDRGGLGYTF. This chain uses TRBV4-1 with TRBJ1-2; 9 nucleotides agree with TRBD1. The junction had 9 bases not matched to a gene; V was cut back by 0 bases and J by 7 bases. CDR1 is MGHRA and CDR2 is YSYEKL in the germline V gene. The length of the CDR3 is 16 residues.

This rearrangement joins TRBV20-1 to TRBJ2-1; D possibly matches TRBD1 or TRBD2 (6 bases each). The CDR3 runs 14 residues. V gave up 0 bases and J gave up 6 bases, with 12 bases separating them. Germline loops: CDR1 DFQATT, CDR2 SNEGSKA (reference sequence). CDR3 sequence reads: CSARDLRGRNEQFF. The CDR3 DNA is TGCAGTGCTAGAGATCTACGGGGGCGCAATGAGCAGTTCTTC.

The chain joins TRBV6-1 to TRBJ1-2; 7 bases match TRBD1. The CDR3 spans 15 residues. CDR1 MNHNS and CDR2 SASEGT come from the germline V gene. After removal of 3 bases from V and 3 bases from J, the junction contained 7 bases not matched to a gene. DNA of the CDR3: TGTGCCAGCAGTGACTCGACAGGGTGGGACTATGGCTACACCTTC. It encodes CASSDSTGWDYGYTF.

This clonotype was counted between two and nine times. The rearrangement joins TRBV20-1 to TRBJ1-5; 7 bases align to TRBD1. The CDR3 runs 17 residues. The germline V gene encodes CDR1 DFQATT and CDR2 SNEGSKA (reference sequence). Trimming cost V 6 bases and J 0 bases; bases outside gene matches: 14. Here the CDR3 DNA reads TGCAGTGCAAACGCCCCCGACAGGGAGGTTAGCAATCAGCCCCAGCATTTT. Its translation is CSANAPDREVSNQPQHF.

The V and J genes are TRBV7-3 and TRBJ2-1; D gene unclear. V was cut by 5 bases and J by 8 bases, with 19 bases left in between. The CDR3 runs 15 residues. Germline V gene data show CDR1 as SGHTA and CDR2 as FQGTGA. CDR3 in DNA: TGTGCCAGCAGCCCGTTTCCCCGGCAAGGCGATGAGCAGTTCTTC. Translated, it gives CASSPFPRQGDEQFF. Filled out from reference TRBV7-3 and TRBJ2-1, the complete variable domain reads GAGVSQTPSNKVTEKGKYVELRCDPISGHTALYWYRQSLGQGPEFLIYFQGTGAADDSGLPNDRFFAVRPEGSVSTLKIQRTERGDSAVYLCASSPFPRQGDEQFFGPGTRLTVL.

This clonotype has only a few counts. The rearrangement joins TRBV10-3 to TRBJ2-7, with D possibly matching TRBD2 (5 bases). Germline assignment: CDR1 ENHRY and CDR2 SYGVKD. Trimming removed 6 bases from V and 0 bases from J, with 12 bases in between. The CDR3 covers 14 residues. The CDR3 reads CAIRMSGNSYEQYF. CDR3 nucleotide sequence: TGTGCCATCAGGATGTCGGGGAACTCCTACGAGCAGTACTTC.

V usage is TRBV25-1 and J usage is TRBJ1-5; 7 bases line up with TRBD1. The germline CDR1 and CDR2 sequences are MGHDK and SYGVNS. The CDR3 has 15 residues. V lost 1 base, J lost 6 bases, and 6 bases stayed unmatched. The CDR3, as DNA: TGTGCCAGCAGTGAATCCAGGGGGTCCGGTCAGCCCCAGCATTTT. Protein sequence: CASSESRGSGQPQHF.

The chain's CDR3 is CSVVKGNYGYTF. DNA for the CDR3: TGCAGCGTTGTGAAGGGGAACTATGGCTACACCTTC. The chain joins TRBV29-1 to TRBJ1-2, with D possibly matching TRBD1 (5 bases). V dropped 4 bases and J dropped 2 bases, with 8 bases sitting between them. CDR1 and CDR2 from the germline V gene are SQVTM and ANQGSEA. The CDR3 loop spans 12 amino acids.

This chain joins TRBV5-1 and TRBJ2-6; perhaps D is TRBD1 or TRBD2 (5 bases each). The CDR3 is 17 amino acids. V lost 8 bases and J 0 bases, leaving 18 bases between the germline ends. The germline V gene has CDR1 SGHRS and CDR2 YFSETQ. CDR3 DNA: TGCGCCAGTACCAGGGACCTCCTAGGCTCTGGGGCCAACGTCCTGACTTTC. This translates into CASTRDLLGSGANVLTF.

As for this clonotype: The junction departs from germline at one end; a sequencing error may be responsible. The rearrangement joins TRBV4-2 to TRBJ2-1; unclear D gene. The CDR3 runs 17 residues. Germline lookup yields CDR1 LGHNA and CDR2 YNFKEQ. DNA for the CDR3: TGTGCCAGCAGCCAAGATCTGGCGTTAAGCTCCTGCAATGAGCAGTTCTTC. This codes for CASSQDLALSSCNEQFF.

This clonotype occurred a few times. The rearrangement joins TRBV20-1 to TRBJ1-6; D perhaps matches TRBD1 (6 bases). Looked up from germline, CDR1 is DFQATT and CDR2 is SNEGSKA (reference sequence). The CDR3 loop spans 15 amino acids. V gave up 0 bases and J gave up 10 bases, with 16 bases separating them. The CDR3 nucleotides read TGCAGTGCTAGAGACCGCGGGGGCCTTTTGTCACCCCTCCACTTT. This gives the protein CSARDRGGLLSPLHF.

This clonotype was seen just once. V gene TRBV13 combines with J gene TRBJ2-5, with D perhaps assigned TRBD1 or TRBD2 (5 bases each). V lost 4 bases to trimming and J lost 7 bases, with 10 bases between them. CDR3 length: 12 residues. The germline gives CDR1 PRHDT, CDR2 FYEKMQ (reference sequence). The CDR3, as DNA: TGTGCCAGCAGCTCAAGGGACGGGACCCAGTACTTC. Translation gives CASSSRDGTQYF.

CDR3 residues: CASSLDRAQYF. As DNA, the CDR3 is TGCGCCAGCAGCCTTGACAGGGCGCAGTATTTT. The rearrangement links TRBV5-1 to TRBJ2-3, with 7 bases fitting TRBD1. The CDR3 sequence is 11 residues long. Germline V gene sequence: CDR1 SGHRS, CDR2 YFSETQ. The V and J ends lost 4 bases and 10 bases, in that order; junction bases with no gene match: 3.

There are a few counts of this clonotype. This chain connects TRBV18 to TRBJ1-1; D gene uncertain. The CDR3 is made up of 12 amino acids. The germline V gene encodes CDR1 KGHSH and CDR2 LQKENI. V shed 8 bases and J shed 4 bases, with 11 bases lying between them. Here the CDR3 DNA reads TGTGCCAGCAGCCCCCAGGCCACTGAAGCTTTCTTT. Its translation: CASSPQATEAFF.

V is TRBV27 and J is TRBJ2-3; no clear D. Germline CDR1 MNHEY, CDR2 SMNVEV (reference sequence). V shed 5 bases and J shed 6 bases, with 21 bases lying between them. This CDR3 has 16 residues. The CDR3: CASSPRRKEVADTQYF. CDR3 coding DNA: TGTGCCAGCAGTCCGAGACGCAAAGAGGTGGCGGATACGCAGTATTTT.

The chain links TRBV29-1 to TRBJ2-7; D is possibly TRBD1 (7 bases). This CDR3 is built from 15 residues. V was clipped by 6 bases and J by 2 bases, with 20 bases between them. Per germline, CDR1 SQVTM and CDR2 ANQGSEA. Here the CDR3 reads CSVSGGTELTYEQYF. CDR3 DNA sequence: TGCAGCGTGTCTGGGGGGACAGAACTTACCTACGAGCAGTACTTC.